This section outlines one T cell receptor beta chain sequence together with its context. The antigen is not known. Arm-PCR with iRepertoire HTBI primers amplified the CDR3 regions for these TCR beta libraries. One entry per CDR3 protein, called by TCRdb with MiXCR from the multiplex PCR reads. In the table there are approximately 380,000 distinct CDR3 sequences, around 21% of which are singletons. Trimming shortened V by 4 bases and J by 9 bases, and 13 bases separated the two germline ends. The CDR3 extends over 13 amino acids. CDR1 is GTSNPN and CDR2 is SVGIG in the germline V gene (reference sequence). These data originate in a study of regulatory T cells in long-lasting Graves disease. Study summary: Those with persistent Graves' disease had received antithyroid drugs for over 5 years with positive TSH receptor antibodies.

The study, taken as a whole, reports: Compared with new cases, persistent Graves' patients showed reduced TCR diversity. Persistent disease showed a preference for TRBV28, TRBJ1-2 and TRBJ2-5.

The time point denotes: persistent/refractory GD, antithyroid drugs over 5 years with positive TRAb. From RNA extracted from PBMCs, the TCR library was made. The V gene is TRBV30, the J gene TRBJ1-6; the D gene is possibly TRBD1 (5 bases). This specimen was peripheral blood mononuclear cells (PBMCs), taken when the disease was refractory, from a patient treated with antithyroid drugs. The sequence was obtained from a female donor with Graves disease. The CDR3, as DNA: TGTGCCTGGATGGGGGGTTTCGGTTCACCCCTCCACTTT. It is translated as CAWMGGFGSPLHF.